One and the same sample provided the 19 T cell receptor beta chains below, sequenced in a study of Graves' ophthalmopathy and Graves' hyperthyroidism (dated by TCRdb to 2016 to 2019). The sequencing machine was an Illumina HiSeq 2000. For repertoire sequencing, the TCR beta CDR3 regions were amplified from RNA transcripts. A first-round RT-PCR used HTBI primers with the Qiagen OneStep RT-PCR kit, followed by a second-round multiplex PCR, size selection and purification. TCRdb applied fastp at Q25 and MiXCR to the public reads, then kept only in-frame beta chains. Each entry merges the rows of one CDR3 protein and shows their most common DNA and genes. The sample contains over a million distinct CDR3 sequences, around a third of them found a single time. Approximately 10% of the sample belongs to the ten largest clones. Sequenced input: peripheral blood or thyroid tissue (not recorded which). These receptors all stem from an adult man with Graves' hyperthyroidism.

This clonotype was detected ten times or more. The V call is TRBV4-3, the J call TRBJ2-6; TRBD1 is a possible D gene (5 bases). Between the trimmed V and J ends, which lost 0 bases and 2 bases, there was a span of 11 bases. Germline V gene sequence: CDR1 LGHNA, CDR2 YSLEER. The CDR3 is made up of 17 amino acids. CDR3 in amino acids: CASSQDGTGTGANVLTF. As DNA, the CDR3 is TGCGCCAGCAGCCAAGACGGAACAGGAACTGGGGCCAACGTCCTGACTTTC.

The chain has TRBV7-2 and TRBJ2-7; TRBD1 matches 8 bases. V was clipped by 3 bases and J by 8 bases; unmatched bases: 6. The germline CDR1 and CDR2 sequences are SGHTA and FQGNSA. This CDR3 spans 13 amino acids. CDR3 amino acids: CASSFGQGSQQYF. The CDR3 DNA sequence: TGTGCCAGCAGCTTCGGACAGGGAAGTCAGCAGTACTTC.

This clonotype was observed once. The CDR3 is CSVGTSGGTDTQYF. CDR3 DNA sequence: TGCAGCGTTGGGACTAGCGGGGGCACAGATACGCAGTATTTT. The rearrangement joins TRBV29-1 to TRBJ2-3, with 12 bases matching TRBD2. Germline lookup yields CDR1 SQVTM and CDR2 ANQGSEA. V lost 4 bases and J lost 1; bases outside the gene matches: 0. This CDR3 spans 14 amino acids.

This clonotype occurred many times. The chain uses TRBV4-1 and TRBJ2-5; D uncertain. Germline loops: CDR1 MGHRA, CDR2 YSYEKL. V was pared by 1 base and J by 2 bases, with 11 bases between. The CDR3 is 15 amino acids. CDR3 region: CASSQGVGIQETQYF. The CDR3 DNA reads as TGCGCCAGCAGCCAAGGCGTCGGAATTCAAGAGACCCAGTACTTC.

The chain carries TRBV11-2 and TRBJ1-4, with 7 nucleotides matching TRBD1. The CDR3 loop spans 15 amino acids. The germline gives CDR1 SGHAT, CDR2 FQNNGV. With 5 bases clipped from V and 4 bases from J, the junction kept 7 bases outside the gene matches. CDR3 coding DNA: TGTGCCAGCAGCCCAACCGGGACAGATAATGAAAAACTGTTTTTT. This translates into CASSPTGTDNEKLFF.

This clonotype was counted a few times. This may arise from a read error, as a much more abundant clone is one base away. The conserved closing phenylalanine or tryptophan is absent in this CDR3, likely reflecting a read error. The chain couples TRBV2 to TRBJ1-1; D might be TRBD1 (6 bases). Germline loops: CDR1 SNHLY, CDR2 FYNNEI. This CDR3 has 13 amino acids. Trimming removed 8 bases at V and 4 bases at J, with 14 bases between. This chain's CDR3 is CASFMGGGTEAFL. DNA for the CDR3: TGTGCCAGCTTTATGGGGGGCGGCACTGAAGCTTTCCTT.

The V gene is TRBV7-9, the J gene TRBJ1-1, with 7 positions matching TRBD1. The trim removed 0 bases at V and 5 bases at J, leaving 6 bases unmatched. From germline, CDR1 is SEHNR and CDR2 FQNEAQ (reference sequence). This CDR3 spans 15 amino acids. The CDR3 sequence is CASSLAGGRGTEAFF. The CDR3 bases are TGTGCCAGCAGCTTAGCAGGGGGCCGGGGTACTGAAGCTTTCTTT.

In this sample, this clonotype turned up once. The V gene is TRBV5-1, the J gene TRBJ1-2, with 10 bases that match TRBD1. The CDR3 loop spans 13 amino acids. Germline CDR1 SGHRS, CDR2 YFSETQ. J lost 6 bases, V lost 6 bases, and 5 bases had no gene match. CDR3 amino acids: CASKTGTGDGYTF. The CDR3 DNA reads as TGCGCCAGCAAAACCGGGACAGGGGATGGCTACACCTTC.

This clonotype was picked up a small number of times. The chain uses TRBV5-1 and TRBJ1-1; D ambiguous. Germline V gene sequence: CDR1 SGHRS, CDR2 YFSETQ. CDR3 length: 15 amino acids. V was clipped by 5 bases and J by 1 base, with 15 bases between them. This CDR3 is CASRKLDEPNTEAFF. The CDR3, as DNA: TGCGCCAGCAGAAAATTGGACGAGCCGAACACTGAAGCTTTCTTT.

This clonotype was seen a few times. V is TRBV12-3 or TRBV12-4 and J is TRBJ2-2; D might be TRBD1 or TRBD2, each matching 5 bases. The CDR3 sequence is 14 residues long. With 10 bases removed from V and 0 bases from J, the gap between germline ends came to 12 bases. CDR3 sequence reads: CAIRDGANTGELFF. In nucleotides, the CDR3 is TGTGCCATCCGGGACGGGGCGAACACCGGGGAGCTGTTTTTT.

The chain recombines TRBV18 with TRBJ1-6; the match to TRBD1 covers 10 bases. V shed 7 bases and J 7 bases; nucleotides not matched to a gene: 4. The CDR3 sequence is 14 residues long. CDR1 KGHSH and CDR2 LQKENI come from the germline V gene. The CDR3 DNA sequence: TGTGCCAGCTTGGGGACAGGGGCCAATTCACCCCTCCACTTT. Its translation is CASLGTGANSPLHF.

The V and J genes are TRBV6-6 and TRBJ1-4; D perhaps matches TRBD1 (5 bases). Germline V gene data show CDR1 as MNHNY and CDR2 as SVGAGI (reference sequence). The length of the CDR3 is 14 residues. The ends were cut back, 5 bases at V and 4 bases at J, with 11 bases in the middle. The CDR3 DNA sequence: TGTGCCAGCAGTCCCGGGACCTTTAATGAAAAACTGTTTTTT. It translates to CASSPGTFNEKLFF.

The chain carries TRBV9 and TRBJ1-3; D uncertain. The CDR3 totals 16 residues. With 0 bases removed from V and 10 bases from J, the gap between germline ends came to 20 bases. Germline V gene data show CDR1 as SGDLS and CDR2 as YYNGEE. The CDR3 DNA is TGTGCCAGCAGCGTAGCTGCAGGACTAGTGGGAGAGACCATATATTTT. It is translated as CASSVAAGLVGETIYF.

This clonotype showed up many times. The chain uses TRBV7-2 and TRBJ2-7, with 8 bases fitting TRBD2. Germline assignment: CDR1 SGHTA and CDR2 FQGNSA. There are 14 residues in the CDR3. Trimming removed 5 bases from V and 6 bases from J; junction bases left unmatched: 9. CDR3 in DNA: TGTGCCAGCAGCCGAGGGACTAGGGCGGGCGAGCAGTACTTC. Amino acids: CASSRGTRAGEQYF.

The chain is built from TRBV7-8 and TRBJ2-5; the D gene is possibly TRBD2 (6 bases). This CDR3 contains 14 residues. Germline V lookup: CDR1 SGHVS, CDR2 FQNEAQ. The V and J ends lost 4 bases and 5 bases respectively, with 14 bases between them. The CDR3 DNA reads as TGTGCCAGCAGCTCGGGGGTGCGACGGGAGACCCAGTACTTC. Amino acids: CASSSGVRRETQYF.

This clonotype was detected ten times or more. The chain has TRBV29-1 and TRBJ1-1, with D uncertain. The V end was cut by 0 bases, the J end by 1 base, with 6 bases between. Germline V CDR1 and CDR2: SQVTM, ANQGSEA. The CDR3 is 13 amino acids. Here the CDR3 DNA reads TGCAGCGTTGAAGAAGATACGAACACTGAAGCTTTCTTT. Translated, it gives CSVEEDTNTEAFF.

V and J are TRBV5-6 and TRBJ1-1; D is unresolved. CDR3 length: 15 residues. The V and J ends lost 2 bases and 3 bases respectively, with 14 bases between them. CDR1 is SGHDT and CDR2 is YYEEEE in the germline V gene. The chain's CDR3 is CASSFKTTGDTEAFF. The CDR3 coding sequence is TGTGCCAGCAGCTTTAAAACCACTGGGGACACTGAAGCTTTCTTT.

The chain recombines TRBV9 with TRBJ1-1, with 9 bases matching TRBD1. After removal of 5 bases from V and 11 bases from J, the junction contained 7 bases not matched to a gene. The germline V gene encodes CDR1 SGDLS and CDR2 YYNGEE. The CDR3 extends over 12 amino acids. CDR3 in amino acids: CASRSGTGRAFF. The CDR3 DNA follows: TGTGCCAGCAGGTCTGGGACAGGGAGGGCTTTCTTT. The variable domain in full, with the rest retrieved from reference TRBV9 and TRBJ1-1, is DSGVTQTPKHLITATGQRVTLRCSPRSGDLSVYWYQQSLDQGLQFLIQYYNGEERAKGNILERFSAQQFPDLHSELNLSSLELGDSALYFCASRSGTGRAFFGQGTRLTVV.

This clonotype was detected many times. For the CDR3, the DNA is TGCAGTGCTAGAGCTCAGACCCAGTACTTC. Its translation: CSARAQTQYF. The chain is built from TRBV20-1 and TRBJ2-7; D unclear. The assigned J gene may be wrong: the sequence end matches TRBJ2-5 better. The CDR3 loop spans 10 amino acids. Germline-derived CDR1 and CDR2 are DFQATT and SNEGSKA (reference sequence).